This T cell receptor beta chain stems from a study of shared clonotypes between healthy human individuals. Whole-study results and caveats: Relative to clonotypes present in all four donors, those not shared had lower generation probabilities.

On sorted subsets, replicate PCRs used 150 to 250 ng DNA, or 27,000 or so T cell genomes. In the study's own analysis: Quality scores were absent from the junction-only immunoSEQ sequences, so filtering differed. Clones were sequenced by immunoSEQ multiplex PCR, and TCRdb holds only the in-frame ones, with some missing. For V, J and clone size, that table is used; D and trimming come from the DNA. The sample yields about a million clones, 60% to 80% seen once. Note on this clone: Its antigen is still unknown.

Trimming stripped 5 bases from V and 6 bases from J, with 10 bases between. Germline CDR1 and CDR2: MNHEY and SVGAGI. This CDR3 has 12 amino acids. The source is a man aged 18 to 35 in good health. Some clones in this sample may be carry-over from other donors' samples. Input material: memory CD4+ T cells from PBMCs. Subset indicated: CD45RA-negative fraction. This sequence joins TRBV6-5 and TRBJ2-5; D is unresolved. The CDR3 loop reads CASSEWPKTQYF. The DNA of the CDR3 is TGTGCCAGCAGTGAATGGCCCAAGACCCAGTACTTC.